What follows describes a single TCR beta chain. No antigen is known for it. These data come from a study of T cell responses to AZD1222 COVID-19 vaccine. General study results and limits: Close to half of spike-specific TCRs reportedly recognize unmutated variant regions. Clonal diversity was possibly underestimated, and white British individuals and females predominated among donors.

Assay: immunoSEQ multiplex PCR; the TCRdb copy retains only in-frame clones and omits some. This table holds tens of thousands of clones, over 80% found once. V lost 6 bases, J lost 4 bases, and 8 bases stayed unmatched. Germline V gives CDR1 SGHTA, CDR2 FQGNSA. The length of the CDR3 is 15 residues. This TCR was recovered from an adult who received the AZD1222 COVID-19 vaccine. The sequencing here drew on peripheral blood, taken 28 days after the second AZD1222 dose. The gene calls are TRBV7-2 and TRBJ2-1; 8 nucleotides line up with TRBD2. The DNA of the CDR3 is TGTGCCAGCAGTGCCGGGAGGGCTCAATACAATGAGCAGTTCTTC. Its protein product is CASSAGRAQYNEQFF.